Sequencing of this T cell receptor (beta chain) was carried out in a study of beta chain features in type 1 diabetes. General study results and limits: At VDJ recombination sites, type 1 diabetes patients had fewer insertions and more deleted nucleotides. The study found that naive, central memory and Treg TCRB repertoires appeared more similar in patients than in healthy donors. Significant though moderate, a shortening of TCRB CDR3s appeared in all four CD4+ subsets of Type 1 diabetes patients.

Sampling consisted of one heparinised blood draw per donor, averaging about 116 mL. Staining for CD45RO/CCR7/CD25/CD127/CD95/CD27 allowed sorting of CD4+ naive, central memory, regulatory and stem cell-like memory cells. A few counts support this clone. Its antigen is currently unknown. Other DNA variants within this sample encode the same CDR3. Investigators reverse transcribed all isolated RNA, so they sequenced expressed TCRB transcripts. Assay used: immunoSEQ multiplex PCR; TCRdb lists only in-frame clones, some missing. Here the sample spans almost 350,000 clones, 9.3% being singletons. This receptor was obtained from a man aged 25 to 40 with type 1 diabetes. The sequenced sample consisted of central memory CD4+ T cells from blood.

CDR3 DNA: TGTGCCAGCTCACCGGACAGCTCCTACGAGCAGTACTTC. Protein product: CASSPDSSYEQYF. The chain recombines TRBV18 with TRBJ2-7; D possibly corresponds to TRBD1 (6 bases). The CDR3 length is 13 residues. Deletions cut 3 bases from V and 0 bases from J, with 6 bases between. Germline V gene lookup returns CDR1 KGHSH and CDR2 LQKENI.